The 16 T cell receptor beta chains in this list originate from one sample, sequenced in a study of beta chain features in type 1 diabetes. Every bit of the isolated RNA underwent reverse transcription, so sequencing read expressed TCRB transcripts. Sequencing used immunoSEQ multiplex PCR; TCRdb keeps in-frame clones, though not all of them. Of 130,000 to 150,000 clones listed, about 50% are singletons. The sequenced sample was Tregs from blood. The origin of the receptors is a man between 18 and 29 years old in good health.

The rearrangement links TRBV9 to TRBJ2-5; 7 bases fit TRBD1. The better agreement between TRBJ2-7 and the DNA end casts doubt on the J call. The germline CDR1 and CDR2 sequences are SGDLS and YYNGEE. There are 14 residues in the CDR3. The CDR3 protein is CASSAGTAPYEQYF. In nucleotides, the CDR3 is TGTGCCAGCAGCGCCGGGACAGCCCCCTACGAGCAGTACTTC.

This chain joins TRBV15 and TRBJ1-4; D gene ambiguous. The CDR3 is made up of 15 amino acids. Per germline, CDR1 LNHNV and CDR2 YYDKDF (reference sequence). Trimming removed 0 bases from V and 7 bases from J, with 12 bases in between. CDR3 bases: TGTGCCACCAGCAGAGAATACTATCGGGGTGAAAAACTGTTTTTT. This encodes CATSREYYRGEKLFF.

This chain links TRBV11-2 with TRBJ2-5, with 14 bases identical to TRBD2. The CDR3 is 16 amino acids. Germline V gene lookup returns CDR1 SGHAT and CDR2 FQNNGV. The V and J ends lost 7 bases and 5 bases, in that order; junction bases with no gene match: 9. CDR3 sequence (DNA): TGTGCCAGCAACTCCGGGACTAGCGGGGGCGGGGAGACCCAGTACTTC. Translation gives CASNSGTSGGGETQYF.

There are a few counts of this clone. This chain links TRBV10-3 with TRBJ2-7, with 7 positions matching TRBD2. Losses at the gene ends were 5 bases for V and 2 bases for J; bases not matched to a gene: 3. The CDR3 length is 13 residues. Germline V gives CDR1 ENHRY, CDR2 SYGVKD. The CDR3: CAISPRETYEQYF. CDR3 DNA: TGTGCCATCAGTCCGCGGGAGACCTACGAGCAGTACTTC.

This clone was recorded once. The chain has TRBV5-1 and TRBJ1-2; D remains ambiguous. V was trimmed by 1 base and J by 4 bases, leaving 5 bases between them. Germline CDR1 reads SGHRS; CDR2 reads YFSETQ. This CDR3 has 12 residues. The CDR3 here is CASSLSSYGYTF. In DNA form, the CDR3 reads TGCGCCAGCAGCTTGTCCTCCTATGGCTACACCTTC.

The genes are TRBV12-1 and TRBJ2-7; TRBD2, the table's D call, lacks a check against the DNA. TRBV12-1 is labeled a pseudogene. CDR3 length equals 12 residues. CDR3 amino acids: CGVGGGYCEQYF. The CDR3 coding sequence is TGTGGTGTGGGAGGAGGATACTGTGAGCAGTACTTC.

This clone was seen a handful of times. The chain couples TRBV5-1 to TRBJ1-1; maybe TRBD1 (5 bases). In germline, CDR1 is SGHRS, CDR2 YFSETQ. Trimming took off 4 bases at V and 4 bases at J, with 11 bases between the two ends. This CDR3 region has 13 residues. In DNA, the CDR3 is TGCGCCAGCAGCAAACAGGATCGCACTGAAGCTTTCTTT. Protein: CASSKQDRTEAFF.

The CDR3 loop reads CSVYQGFLYF. DNA of the CDR3: TGCAGCGTTTATCAGGGGTTTTTGTACTTC. The rearrangement joins TRBV29-1 to TRBJ2-4, with D possibly TRBD1 on 6 matching bases. Germline V CDR1 and CDR2: SQVTM, ANQGSEA. The CDR3 contains 10 residues. V lost 5 bases and J lost 15, with 14 bases in between.

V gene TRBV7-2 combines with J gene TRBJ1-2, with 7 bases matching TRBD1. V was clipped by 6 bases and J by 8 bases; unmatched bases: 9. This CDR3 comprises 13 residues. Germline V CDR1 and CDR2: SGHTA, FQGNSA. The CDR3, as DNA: TGTGCCAGCAGTCCGACAGGGCCGGTCGGCTACACCTTC. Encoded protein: CASSPTGPVGYTF.

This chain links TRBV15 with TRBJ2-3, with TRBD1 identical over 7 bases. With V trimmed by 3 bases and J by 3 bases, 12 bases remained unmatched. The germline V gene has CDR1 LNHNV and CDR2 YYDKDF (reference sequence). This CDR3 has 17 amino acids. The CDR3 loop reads CATSSPRGTRVTDTQYF. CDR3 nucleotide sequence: TGTGCCACCAGCAGTCCCAGGGGGACCCGGGTTACAGATACGCAGTATTTT. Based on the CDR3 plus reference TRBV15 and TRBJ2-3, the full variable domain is DAMVIQNPRYQVTQFGKPVTLSCSQTLNHNVMYWYQQKSSQAPKLLFHYYDKDFNNEADTPDNFQSRRPNTSFCFLDIRSPGLGDTAMYLCATSSPRGTRVTDTQYFGPGTRLTVL.

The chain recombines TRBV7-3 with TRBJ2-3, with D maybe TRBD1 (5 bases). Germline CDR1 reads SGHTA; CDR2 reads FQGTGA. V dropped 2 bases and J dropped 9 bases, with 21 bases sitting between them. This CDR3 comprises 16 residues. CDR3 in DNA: TGTGCCAGCAGCTTAGAAGGACAATCATCGCGGTGGACGCAGTATTTT. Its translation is CASSLEGQSSRWTQYF.

The chain's CDR3 is CASSLQGWTEAFF. Written as DNA, the CDR3 is TGTGCCAGCAGCTTACAGGGGTGGACTGAAGCTTTCTTT. The chain has TRBV7-9 and TRBJ1-1; D possibly corresponds to TRBD1 (6 bases). In germline, CDR1 is SEHNR, CDR2 FQNEAQ (reference sequence). With 2 bases removed from V and 5 bases from J, the gap between germline ends came to 9 bases. The CDR3 extends over 13 amino acids.

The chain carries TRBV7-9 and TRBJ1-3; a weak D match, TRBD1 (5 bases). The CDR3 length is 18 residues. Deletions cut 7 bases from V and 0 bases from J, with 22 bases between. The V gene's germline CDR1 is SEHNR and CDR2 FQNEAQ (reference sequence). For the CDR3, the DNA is TGTGCCAGCACCGTAGGGGCCGGGAGAGGATTCTCTGGAAACACCATATATTTT. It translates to CASTVGAGRGFSGNTIYF.

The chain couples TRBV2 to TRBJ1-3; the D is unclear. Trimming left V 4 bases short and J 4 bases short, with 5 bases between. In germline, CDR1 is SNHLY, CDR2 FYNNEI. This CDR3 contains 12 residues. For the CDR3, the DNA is TGTGCCAGCAGTGGTCAGGGAAACACCATATATTTT. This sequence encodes CASSGQGNTIYF. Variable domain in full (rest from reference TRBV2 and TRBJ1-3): EPEVTQTPSHQVTQMGQEVILRCVPISNHLYFYWYRQILGQKVEFLVSFYNNEISEKSEIFDDQFSVERPDGSNFTLKIRSTKLEDSAMYFCASSGQGNTIYFGEGSWLTVV.

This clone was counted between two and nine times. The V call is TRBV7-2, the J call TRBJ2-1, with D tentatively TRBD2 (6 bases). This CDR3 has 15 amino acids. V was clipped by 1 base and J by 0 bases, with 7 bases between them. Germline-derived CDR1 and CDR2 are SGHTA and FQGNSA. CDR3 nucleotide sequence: TGTGCCAGCAGCTTAGGCGGGGCCTCCTACAATGAGCAGTTCTTC. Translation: CASSLGGASYNEQFF.

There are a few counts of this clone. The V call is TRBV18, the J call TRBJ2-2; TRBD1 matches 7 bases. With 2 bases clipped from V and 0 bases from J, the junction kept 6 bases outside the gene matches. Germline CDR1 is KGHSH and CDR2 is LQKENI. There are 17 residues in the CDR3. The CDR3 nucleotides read TGTGCCAGCTCACCAAGTATCGGGACAGCGAACACCGGGGAGCTGTTTTTT. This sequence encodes CASSPSIGTANTGELFF.